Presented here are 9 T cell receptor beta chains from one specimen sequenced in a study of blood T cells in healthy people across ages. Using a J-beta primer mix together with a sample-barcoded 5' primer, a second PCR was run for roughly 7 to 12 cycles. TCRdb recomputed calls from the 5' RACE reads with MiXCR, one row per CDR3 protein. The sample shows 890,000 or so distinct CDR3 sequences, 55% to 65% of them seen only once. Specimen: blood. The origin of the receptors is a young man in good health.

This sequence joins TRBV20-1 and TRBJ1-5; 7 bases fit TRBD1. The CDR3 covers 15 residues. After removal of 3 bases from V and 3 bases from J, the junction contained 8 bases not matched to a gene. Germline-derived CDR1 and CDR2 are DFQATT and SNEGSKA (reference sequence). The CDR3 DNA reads TGCAGTGCTAGGATCGGACAGGTTACCAATCAGCCCCAGCATTTT. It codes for CSARIGQVTNQPQHF.

The CDR3 protein is CASKPGLAGDTYEQYF. The CDR3 nucleotides are TGTGCCAGCAAACCGGGACTAGCGGGGGATACCTACGAGCAGTACTTC. The chain combines TRBV27 with TRBJ2-7, with 14 bases matching TRBD2. CDR1 is MNHEY and CDR2 is SMNVEV in the germline V gene (reference sequence). Losses at the gene ends were 7 bases for V and 2 bases for J; bases not matched to a gene: 7. This CDR3 has 16 residues.

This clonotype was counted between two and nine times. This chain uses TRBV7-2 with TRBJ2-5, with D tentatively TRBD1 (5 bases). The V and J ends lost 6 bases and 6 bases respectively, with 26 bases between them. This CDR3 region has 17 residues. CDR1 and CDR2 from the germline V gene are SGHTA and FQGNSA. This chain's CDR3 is CASSRGLGHQAMKTQYF. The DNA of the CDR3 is TGTGCCAGCAGTCGTGGTCTTGGACACCAAGCGATGAAGACCCAGTACTTC.

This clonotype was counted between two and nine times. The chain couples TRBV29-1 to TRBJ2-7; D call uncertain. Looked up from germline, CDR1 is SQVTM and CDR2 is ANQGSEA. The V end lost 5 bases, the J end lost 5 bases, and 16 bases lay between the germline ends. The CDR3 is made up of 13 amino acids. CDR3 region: CSVSPGTLDEQYF. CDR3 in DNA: TGCAGCGTTTCCCCGGGTACGCTGGACGAGCAGTACTTC.

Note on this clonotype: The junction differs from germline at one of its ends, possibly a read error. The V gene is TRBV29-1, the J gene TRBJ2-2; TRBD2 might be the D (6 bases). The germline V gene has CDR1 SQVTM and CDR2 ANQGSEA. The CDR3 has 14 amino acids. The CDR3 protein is CSALAAVDTGGLFF. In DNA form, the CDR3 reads TGCAGCGCTCTAGCTGCTGTGGACACCGGGGGGCTGTTTTTT.

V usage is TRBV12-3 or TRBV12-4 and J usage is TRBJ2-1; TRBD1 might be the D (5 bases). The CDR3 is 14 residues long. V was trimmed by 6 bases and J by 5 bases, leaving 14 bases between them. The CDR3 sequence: CASSSLDRDNEQFF. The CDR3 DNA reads TGTGCCAGCAGCAGCTTAGACAGAGACAATGAGCAGTTCTTC.

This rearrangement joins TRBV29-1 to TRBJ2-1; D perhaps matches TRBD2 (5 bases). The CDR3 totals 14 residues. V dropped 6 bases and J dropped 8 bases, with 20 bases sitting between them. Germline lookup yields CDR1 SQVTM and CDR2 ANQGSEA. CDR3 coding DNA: TGCAGCGTCCAAAAGACGCTCGTCGGGGATGAGCAGTTCTTC. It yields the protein CSVQKTLVGDEQFF.

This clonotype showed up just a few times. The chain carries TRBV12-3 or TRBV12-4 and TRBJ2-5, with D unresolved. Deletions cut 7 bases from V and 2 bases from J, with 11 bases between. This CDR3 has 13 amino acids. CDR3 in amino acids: CASTLGRQETQYF. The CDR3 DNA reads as TGTGCCAGCACCCTGGGCCGACAAGAGACCCAGTACTTC.

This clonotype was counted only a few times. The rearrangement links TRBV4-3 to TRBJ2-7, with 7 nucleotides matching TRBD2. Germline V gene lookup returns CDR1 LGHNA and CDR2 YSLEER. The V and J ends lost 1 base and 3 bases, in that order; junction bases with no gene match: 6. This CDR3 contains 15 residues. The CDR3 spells CASSQVRGIYYEQYF. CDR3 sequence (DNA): TGCGCCAGCAGCCAAGTGCGGGGGATTTACTACGAGCAGTACTTC.